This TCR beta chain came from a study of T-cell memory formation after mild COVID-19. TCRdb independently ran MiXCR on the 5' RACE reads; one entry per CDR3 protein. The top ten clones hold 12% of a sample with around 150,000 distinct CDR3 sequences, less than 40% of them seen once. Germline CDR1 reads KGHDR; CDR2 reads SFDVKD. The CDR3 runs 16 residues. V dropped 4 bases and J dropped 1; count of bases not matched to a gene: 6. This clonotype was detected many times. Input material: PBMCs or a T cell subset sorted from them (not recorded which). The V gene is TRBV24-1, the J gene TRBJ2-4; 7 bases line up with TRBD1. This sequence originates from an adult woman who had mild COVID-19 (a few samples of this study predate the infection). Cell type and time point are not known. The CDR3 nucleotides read TGTGCCACCAGTGACTCAGGGGGAAGGGCCAAAAACATTCAGTACTTC. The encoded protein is CATSDSGGRAKNIQYF.